The clone carrying this T cell receptor beta chain has a single count. Clones were sequenced by immunoSEQ multiplex PCR, and TCRdb holds only the in-frame ones, with some missing. The sample carries some 2,500,000 clones, 80% to 95% recorded once. The CDR3 runs 13 residues. Deletions cut 7 bases from V and 3 bases from J, with 13 bases between. Germline CDR1 MDHEN, CDR2 SYDVKM. This record belongs to a study of shared clonotypes between healthy human individuals. Study-wide background: Researchers assigned three CD4 naive, three CD4 memory, two CD8 naive and one CD8 memory plate to each donor.

The chain recombines TRBV28 with TRBJ2-7, with a tentative D call TRBD1 (6 bases). The source of this sequence is a man younger than 35 in good health. Some clones in this sample may be carry-over from other donors' samples. Sequencing used naive CD4+ T cells from PBMCs. Described subset: CD45RA+ positively selected. The CDR3 region has the DNA TGTGCCAGCATTGGGGGACATCACTACGAGCAGTACTTC. Translating gives CASIGGHHYEQYF.